One and the same sample provided the 24 T cell receptor beta chains below, sequenced in a study of blood T cell repertoires in COVID-19. The repertoire was sequenced with immunoSEQ multiplex PCR; TCRdb's copy has only in-frame clones and lacks some. In the table there are 200,000 to 250,000 clones, 88% of which are singletons. Sequencing was carried out using PBMCs or T cells enriched from blood (not recorded which). These receptors were taken from a woman between 25 and 40 years old who had been exposed to COVID-19.

In its sample, this clone was seen a few times. V and J are TRBV5-1 and TRBJ1-1; D not certain. Per the germline V gene, CDR1 is SGHRS and CDR2 is YFSETQ. Trimming shortened V by 3 bases and J by 10 bases, and 13 bases separated the two germline ends. The CDR3 is 12 amino acids. In DNA, the CDR3 is TGCGCCAGCAGCTCGGGGTCCTTCCCAGCTTTCTTT. It specifies CASSSGSFPAFF.

This clone was seen a few times. The chain has TRBV5-1 and TRBJ2-5; D possibly corresponds to TRBD1 (6 bases). CDR3 length equals 15 residues. V was cut by 3 bases and J by 5 bases, with 17 bases left in between. Per germline, CDR1 SGHRS and CDR2 YFSETQ. This chain's CDR3 is CASSSLQGRGETQYF. CDR3 sequence (DNA): TGCGCCAGCAGCTCGTTACAGGGTCGGGGCGAGACCCAGTACTTC.

V gene TRBV7-8 combines with J gene TRBJ1-1; D perhaps matches TRBD1 (5 bases). Germline-derived CDR1 and CDR2 are SGHVS and FQNEAQ. The V and J ends lost 5 bases and 10 bases respectively, with 17 bases between them. The CDR3 runs 13 residues. CDR3 region: CASSPGTPSTAFF. CDR3 coding DNA: TGTGCCAGCAGCCCTGGGACTCCAAGCACAGCTTTCTTT.

A word on this clone: The junction departs from the called germline gene at one end, perhaps through a read error. The chain recombines TRBV6-1 with TRBJ1-2; 8 bases map to TRBD1. The CDR3 runs 17 residues. Germline loops: CDR1 MNHNS, CDR2 SASEGT. CDR3 DNA sequence: TGTGCCAGCAGGGAAGGGACAGGAGGATACCTTACCTATGGCTACACCTTC. This codes for CASREGTGGYLTYGYTF.

The count of this clone is one. The rearrangement links TRBV27 to TRBJ1-5; 7 bases align to TRBD1. The CDR3 extends over 21 amino acids. With V trimmed by 8 bases and J by 0 bases, 25 bases remained unmatched. Germline CDR1 is MNHEY and CDR2 is SMNVEV (reference sequence). This CDR3 is CASRMKLPPGQLLYSNQPQHF. For the CDR3, the DNA is TGTGCCAGCCGAATGAAGCTCCCTCCGGGACAGCTTCTTTATAGCAATCAGCCCCAGCATTTT.

The chain has TRBV2 and TRBJ2-1; possible D gene TRBD1, 5 bases. Deletions cut 3 bases from V and 4 bases from J, with 22 bases between. The germline gives CDR1 SNHLY, CDR2 FYNNEI. The CDR3 is 18 residues long. This CDR3 reads CASSDAALWGRSYNEQFF. The CDR3 DNA is TGTGCCAGCAGTGATGCGGCTTTGTGGGGCCGAAGTTACAATGAGCAGTTCTTC.

The V gene is TRBV5-4, the J gene TRBJ1-2, with 9 positions matching TRBD1. This CDR3 has 18 amino acids. V trimming: 1 base; J trimming: 8 bases; junction bases outside the gene matches: 18. The germline V gene has CDR1 SGHNT and CDR2 YYREEE (reference sequence). The CDR3 is CASSLRRNRGRDEWGYTF. DNA for the CDR3: TGTGCCAGCAGCTTGAGGAGGAACAGGGGGCGTGACGAGTGGGGCTACACCTTC.

The chain combines TRBV7-2 with TRBJ1-4, with no clear D. The germline CDR1 and CDR2 sequences are SGHTA and FQGNSA. The CDR3 is made up of 14 amino acids. The V gene lost 5 bases and the J gene lost 3 bases, with 10 bases spanning the gap. The CDR3 protein is CASSPGAANEKLFF. DNA for the CDR3: TGTGCCAGCAGCCCGGGAGCGGCTAATGAAAAACTGTTTTTT.

V and J are TRBV5-6 and TRBJ2-2; 12 nucleotides match TRBD2. Germline CDR1 SGHDT, CDR2 YYEEEE. V was clipped by 0 bases and J by 4 bases; unmatched bases: 1. The CDR3 length is 16 residues. The CDR3 DNA follows: TGTGCCAGCAGCTTGGCGGGACTAGCGGGCACCGGGGAGCTGTTTTTT. This codes for CASSLAGLAGTGELFF.

The chain uses TRBV2 and TRBJ1-1; unclear D gene. V lost 3 bases and J lost 1, with 12 bases in between. There are 15 residues in the CDR3. Germline values: CDR1 SNHLY, CDR2 FYNNEI. This CDR3 is CASSERWVPNTEAFF. Written as DNA, the CDR3 is TGTGCCAGCAGTGAGAGGTGGGTCCCGAACACTGAAGCTTTCTTT.

This clone was seen more than once but under ten times. The rearrangement links TRBV12-5 to TRBJ2-2, with 12 bases matching TRBD2. The junction had 0 bases not matched to a gene; V was cut back by 4 bases and J by 6 bases. CDR3 length equals 14 residues. In germline, CDR1 is LGHNT, CDR2 FRNRAP. CDR3 loop: CASGSSGRAGELFF. As DNA, the CDR3 is TGTGCTAGTGGTTCTAGCGGGAGGGCCGGGGAGCTGTTTTTT.

The V call is TRBV27, the J call TRBJ1-1; 7 bases map to TRBD1. V shed 6 bases and J 3 bases; nucleotides not matched to a gene: 13. This CDR3 has 16 amino acids. Germline lookup yields CDR1 MNHEY and CDR2 SMNVEV (reference sequence). The CDR3 region has the DNA TGTGCCAGCAGCCCCCGGGACAGAGCTTTTTACACTGAAGCTTTCTTT. It codes for CASSPRDRAFYTEAFF.

The chain employs TRBV11-3 and TRBJ1-1; the match to TRBD1 covers 7 bases. This CDR3 comprises 12 residues. V shed 5 bases and J 4 bases; nucleotides not matched to a gene: 1. In germline, CDR1 is SGHNT, CDR2 YENEEA. CDR3 residues: CASSRTGTEAFF. The CDR3 DNA reads TGTGCCAGCAGCCGGACAGGCACTGAAGCTTTCTTT.

Regarding this clone: A much larger clonotype is one base distant, so this may be a read error. CDR3 nucleotides: TGTGCCACCAGCACGGGACTAGCGGAGTACAATGAGCAGTTCTTC. This translates into CATSTGLAEYNEQFF. The rearrangement joins TRBV15 to TRBJ2-1; 11 nucleotides line up with TRBD2. Germline CDR1 reads LNHNV; CDR2 reads YYDKDF (reference sequence). With V trimmed by 4 bases and J by 4 bases, 3 bases remained unmatched. This CDR3 comprises 15 residues. The full variable domain, its missing parts supplied by reference TRBV15 and TRBJ2-1, is DAMVIQNPRYQVTQFGKPVTLSCSQTLNHNVMYWYQQKSSQAPKLLFHYYDKDFNNEADTPDNFQSRRPNTSFCFLDIRSPGLGDTAMYLCATSTGLAEYNEQFFGPGTRLTVL.

In this sample, this clone turned up once. The chain combines TRBV7-2 with TRBJ2-1; 7 nucleotides align to TRBD2. CDR1 is SGHTA and CDR2 is FQGNSA in the germline V gene. V shed 1 base and J 7 bases; nucleotides not matched to a gene: 10. The CDR3 loop spans 16 amino acids. The CDR3 sequence is CASSLGTARRGNEQFF. In DNA, the CDR3 is TGTGCCAGCAGCTTAGGAACGGCTAGGCGGGGGAATGAGCAGTTCTTC.

The chain employs TRBV5-1 and TRBJ2-1, with 11 bases fitting TRBD2. Trimming removed 4 bases from V and 16 bases from J; junction bases left unmatched: 13. Germline-derived CDR1 and CDR2 are SGHRS and YFSETQ. The CDR3 runs 14 residues. CDR3 nucleotide sequence: TGCGCCAGCAGCCCAGGGACTAGCGGACCCTATCTTTTCTTC. It translates to CASSPGTSGPYLFF.

This sequence joins TRBV28 and TRBJ1-1, with D maybe TRBD1 (5 bases). CDR1 is MDHEN and CDR2 is SYDVKM in the germline V gene. Trimming cost V 3 bases and J 6 bases, with 14 bases left between them. The CDR3 sequence is 14 residues long. The CDR3 loop is CASSFRPGIAEAFF. CDR3 bases: TGTGCCAGCAGTTTCAGACCAGGGATCGCTGAAGCTTTCTTT.

The chain carries TRBV21-1 and TRBJ2-2; the D call of TRBD2 is as the table states it, not checked on the DNA. TRBV21-1 is described as a pseudogene. CDR3 length: 14 amino acids. Here the CDR3 DNA reads TGTGCCAGCGGGGTACGGGAAGACACCGGGGAGCTGTTTTTT. The encoded protein is CASGVREDTGELFF.

This chain connects TRBV10-3 to TRBJ1-1; 9 nucleotides align to TRBD1. Germline loops: CDR1 ENHRY, CDR2 SYGVKD. There are 15 residues in the CDR3. The trim removed 4 bases at V and 6 bases at J, leaving 9 bases unmatched. CDR3 residues: CAISARGTGLPEAFF. DNA for the CDR3: TGTGCCATCAGTGCTAGGGGGACAGGGTTACCTGAAGCTTTCTTT.

The chain links TRBV7-9 to TRBJ2-7, with 8 bases aligning to TRBD1. Germline V gene lookup returns CDR1 SEHNR and CDR2 FQNEAQ (reference sequence). The CDR3 totals 12 residues. V shed 5 bases, J shed 4 bases, and the junction held 1 base outside the gene matches. The CDR3 spells CASSRQGYEQYF. CDR3 nucleotide sequence: TGTGCCAGCAGCCGACAGGGGTACGAGCAGTACTTC.

This sequence joins TRBV2 and TRBJ1-2; 8 bases agree with TRBD1. V lost 7 bases to trimming and J lost 8 bases; unmatched junction nucleotides: 15. The CDR3 length is 15 residues. Germline loops: CDR1 SNHLY, CDR2 FYNNEI. Here the CDR3 reads CASIYIRGPLGGYTF. CDR3 DNA sequence: TGTGCCAGCATTTATATCAGGGGGCCCCTCGGGGGCTACACCTTC.

V gene TRBV1 combines with J gene TRBJ1-4; TRBD1, as called in the table, went unchecked against the DNA. TRBV1 is a recognized pseudogene. CDR3 length: 15 amino acids. CDR3 in DNA: TGCACCAGCAGCCAAGATCTTCCCAGGCTTGAAAAACTGTTTTTT. It translates to CTSSQDLPRLEKLFF.

The chain links TRBV12-3 or TRBV12-4 to TRBJ2-1; the D gene is possibly TRBD1 (7 bases). The V gene lost 6 bases and the J gene lost 9 bases, with 15 bases spanning the gap. The length of the CDR3 is 13 residues. CDR3 DNA sequence: TGTGCCAGCAGAGGACTATCAGGGGGTGAGCAGTTCTTC. This encodes CASRGLSGGEQFF.

The gene calls are TRBV30 and TRBJ2-7, with 11 bases lining up with TRBD1. Germline V gene lookup returns CDR1 GTSNPN and CDR2 SVGIG (reference sequence). The CDR3 loop spans 13 amino acids. V was pared by 2 bases and J by 7 bases, with 4 bases of the junction left unmatched. CDR3 sequence: CAWSFGQGAEQYF. For the CDR3, the DNA is TGTGCCTGGAGTTTTGGACAGGGGGCTGAGCAGTACTTC.